This T cell receptor beta chain was documented in a study of T cell changes during pregnancy in multiple sclerosis. Clones were read by immunoSEQ multiplex PCR, and TCRdb kept only the in-frame ones, dropping some. This sample has 72,000 or so clones, with 93% found just once. This CDR3 is 15 amino acids long. CDR1 and CDR2 from the germline V gene are MGHRA and YSYEKL. Trimming left V 1 base short and J 2 bases short, with 12 bases between. The starting material was peripheral blood, obtained in the second trimester of pregnancy. This TCR derives from a female donor with multiple sclerosis, enrolled in a pregnancy study. The rearrangement uses TRBV4-1 and TRBJ2-7; D is possibly TRBD1 (6 bases). CDR3 coding DNA: TGCGCCAGCAGCCAAGGGGACACTATACCCTACGAGCAGTACTTC. Its translation is CASSQGDTIPYEQYF.